This TCR beta chain comes out of a study of Graves' ophthalmopathy and Graves' hyperthyroidism. Looking at the study overall: Researchers classed hyperthyroidism as stable given no ophthalmopathy within 18 months of follow-up. Notes on the study in general: Stable hyperthyroidism and ophthalmopathy were told apart by a 13-signature model, which achieved 85% to 90% sensitivity and approximately 81% specificity. In blood, most expanded thyroid clonotypes above 0.001 frequency were also detected.

The study amplified TCR beta CDR3 regions using RNA transcripts. Following a first-round RT-PCR that used HTBI primers, a second-round multiplex PCR was carried out. In TCRdb, the multiplex PCR reads were re-called with MiXCR into one record per CDR3 protein. The repertoire includes about 550,000 distinct CDR3 sequences, less than 45% of them detected once, and 4% to 5% sits in the top ten. For this clonotype: Its antigen is still unknown. With a much larger clone just one base away, this may be a read error.

Hyperthyroidism patients, all newly diagnosed, had under 2 months' duration and ages of 18 to 65. Germline V CDR1 and CDR2: SGHTA, FQGNSA. Trimming stripped 1 base from V and 9 bases from J, with 10 bases between. CDR3 length: 13 amino acids. What was sequenced was peripheral blood or thyroid tissue (not recorded which). The clonotype originates from an adult man with Graves' hyperthyroidism. The V gene is TRBV7-2, the J gene TRBJ1-5; maybe TRBD1 (5 bases). This chain's CDR3 is CTSSLGGAGPQHF. The CDR3 nucleotides read TGTACCAGCAGCTTAGGAGGGGCGGGGCCCCAGCATTTT.